One and the same sample provided the 24 T cell receptor beta chains below, sequenced in a study of identical twins. TCRdb itself ran the 5' RACE reads through MiXCR, one entry per CDR3 protein. The sample contains hundreds of thousands of distinct CDR3 sequences, around a tenth of which appear only once. The sample comprised memory (CD45RO+) T cells sorted from blood. The receptors were sampled from a woman aged 18-29 years in good health.

The J gene is TRBJ2-5, the V gene TRBV20-1; TRBD1 matches 8 bases. The germline gives CDR1 DFQATT, CDR2 SNEGSKA (reference sequence). The CDR3 runs 17 residues. J was trimmed by 4 bases and V by 0 bases; bases with no gene match: 13. CDR3 amino acids: CSARDRTGQSLSETQYF. The CDR3 DNA is TGCAGTGCTAGAGATCGGACAGGGCAGTCTCTCTCAGAGACCCAGTACTTC.

This clonotype was seen at least ten times. The rearrangement links TRBV7-2 to TRBJ2-5; D gene ambiguous. This CDR3 comprises 13 residues. The V and J ends lost 2 bases and 3 bases respectively, with 7 bases between them. CDR1 is SGHTA and CDR2 is FQGNSA in the germline V gene. The CDR3 region is CASSLRAEETQYF. The CDR3 coding sequence is TGTGCCAGCAGCTTACGGGCAGAAGAGACCCAGTACTTC.

The chain joins TRBV3-1 to TRBJ2-3; D may be TRBD2 (5 bases). Germline V lookup: CDR1 LGHDT, CDR2 YNNKEL (reference sequence). CDR3 size: 14 residues. V was pared by 4 bases and J by 8 bases, with 16 bases between. CDR3 loop: CASSRGKLRGTQYF. DNA for the CDR3: TGTGCCAGCAGCCGAGGGAAATTAAGAGGTACGCAGTATTTT.

CDR3 sequence (DNA): TGTGCCAGCAGACGCCGGAAGGGGGAGCAGTACTTC. Translated, it gives CASRRRKGEQYF. The chain has TRBV6-6 and TRBJ2-7; D might be TRBD1 (5 bases). V lost 6 bases and J lost 7, with 13 bases in between. In germline, CDR1 is MNHNY, CDR2 SVGAGI (reference sequence). The length of the CDR3 is 12 residues.

This clonotype has a handful of counts. The rearrangement joins TRBV6-2 or TRBV6-3 to TRBJ2-7; the D is unclear. Trimming took off 3 bases at V and 2 bases at J, with 11 bases between the two ends. The CDR3 consists of 14 residues. Germline lookup yields CDR1 MNHEY and CDR2 SVGEGT. Here the CDR3 reads CASSYSVGTYEQYF. In DNA form, the CDR3 reads TGTGCCAGCAGTTATTCCGTGGGAACCTACGAGCAGTACTTC.

The table lists this clonotype with many counts. V is TRBV20-1 and J is TRBJ2-3; the D gene is possibly TRBD2 (5 bases). CDR3 length equals 13 residues. Trimming shortened V by 3 bases and J by 4 bases, and 11 bases separated the two germline ends. Germline CDR1 and CDR2: DFQATT and SNEGSKA (reference sequence). The CDR3, as DNA: TGCAGTGCTAGTAAATTGGGAGCAGATACGCAGTATTTT. This encodes CSASKLGADTQYF.

The chain recombines TRBV29-1 with TRBJ1-1; 9 positions agree with TRBD1. J gave up 2 bases and V 7 bases, and 8 bases lay outside the gene matches. The germline V gene encodes CDR1 SQVTM and CDR2 ANQGSEA. The CDR3 extends over 14 amino acids. Written as DNA, the CDR3 is TGCAGCGCAACGGTGGACAGGGGCAACACTGAAGCTTTCTTT. It specifies CSATVDRGNTEAFF.

This clonotype was observed at least ten times. The J gene is TRBJ2-1, the V gene TRBV6-2 or TRBV6-3; D is unclear. The CDR3 contains 12 residues. Germline V lookup: CDR1 MNHEY, CDR2 SVGEGT. V was shortened by 2 bases and J by 4 bases, with 3 bases between the two germline ends. The CDR3 DNA is TGTGCCAGCAGTTACCCGTACAATGAGCAGTTCTTC. As protein: CASSYPYNEQFF.

This clonotype has a handful of counts. The CDR3 protein is CASSLTSGRNYNEQFF. As DNA, the CDR3 is TGTGCCAGCAGCTTGACTAGCGGGAGAAACTACAATGAGCAGTTCTTC. V is TRBV7-2 and J is TRBJ2-1; 12 bases fit TRBD2. The CDR3 contains 16 residues. The trim removed 3 bases at V and 3 bases at J, leaving 3 bases unmatched. CDR1 is SGHTA and CDR2 is FQGNSA in the germline V gene. The whole variable domain, filled in from reference TRBV7-2 and TRBJ2-1, reads GAGVSQSPSNKVTEKGKDVELRCDPISGHTALYWYRQSLGQGLEFLIYFQGNSAPDKSGLPSDRFSAERTGGSVSTLTIQRTQQEDSAVYLCASSLTSGRNYNEQFFGPGTRLTVL.

V and J are TRBV12-3 or TRBV12-4 and TRBJ1-5; 7 positions match TRBD1. This CDR3 comprises 13 residues. With V trimmed by 6 bases and J by 10 bases, 9 bases remained unmatched. The CDR3 nucleotides are TGTGCCAGCAGGGGACAGTGGGGACAACCCCAGCATTTT. It encodes CASRGQWGQPQHF.

In this sample, this clonotype turned up many times. This sequence joins TRBV20-1 and TRBJ2-1; TRBD2 agrees at 10 bases. In germline, CDR1 is DFQATT, CDR2 SNEGSKA (reference sequence). This CDR3 spans 14 amino acids. Trimming cost V 6 bases and J 4 bases; bases outside gene matches: 6. The DNA for the CDR3 is TGCAGTGCCCCCCGAGCGGGGGGGTACAATGAGCAGTTCTTC. Protein: CSAPRAGGYNEQFF.

The table lists this clonotype with a few counts. V gene TRBV12-3 or TRBV12-4 combines with J gene TRBJ1-3; D remains ambiguous. The CDR3 extends over 15 amino acids. The ends were cut back, 1 base at V and 0 bases at J, with 7 bases in the middle. The CDR3 DNA reads TGTGCCAGCAGTTTAGGGGTAATCTCTGGAAACACCATATATTTT. Translation: CASSLGVISGNTIYF.

V gene TRBV6-1 combines with J gene TRBJ1-1; D unresolved. The germline CDR1 and CDR2 sequences are MNHNS and SASEGT. There are 13 residues in the CDR3. The ends were cut back, 5 bases at V and 6 bases at J, with 13 bases in the middle. The CDR3 protein is CASSTPKASEAFF. The CDR3 DNA follows: TGTGCCAGCAGTACCCCGAAAGCCTCTGAAGCTTTCTTT.

The chain carries TRBV20-1 and TRBJ1-2; 10 nucleotides align to TRBD1. V dropped 5 bases and J dropped 4; count of bases not matched to a gene: 7. This CDR3 comprises 14 residues. Germline loops: CDR1 DFQATT, CDR2 SNEGSKA (reference sequence). The CDR3 loop is CSALRDRGTYGYTF. The CDR3 bases are TGCAGTGCTCTCCGGGACAGGGGTACCTATGGCTACACCTTC.

This clonotype was seen only a few times. This sequence joins TRBV20-1 and TRBJ2-3, with a tentative D call TRBD2 (6 bases). V lost 5 bases and J 3 bases, leaving 15 bases between the germline ends. The CDR3 extends over 14 amino acids. CDR1 DFQATT and CDR2 SNEGSKA come from the germline V gene (reference sequence). The CDR3 reads CSAFRGGPTDTQYF. As DNA, the CDR3 is TGCAGTGCTTTCCGTGGAGGGCCGACAGATACGCAGTATTTT.

The table lists this clonotype with a count of one. V gene TRBV4-2 combines with J gene TRBJ1-5; tentative D call: TRBD1 (5 bases). Germline V gives CDR1 LGHNA, CDR2 YNFKEQ. This CDR3 spans 19 amino acids. V gave up 1 base and J gave up 5 bases, with 24 bases separating them. CDR3 sequence: CASSQGASGGVVFDQPQHF. CDR3 sequence (DNA): TGTGCCAGCAGCCAAGGGGCTAGCGGGGGGGTTGTTTTCGATCAGCCCCAGCATTTT.

V is TRBV18 and J is TRBJ1-3, with D possibly being TRBD1 (5 bases). This CDR3 has 14 amino acids. Trimming stripped 3 bases from V and 0 bases from J, with 6 bases between. In germline, CDR1 is KGHSH, CDR2 LQKENI. In DNA, the CDR3 is TGTGCCAGCTCACCGGACAACTCTGGAAACACCATATATTTT. It codes for CASSPDNSGNTIYF.

As for this clonotype: At one end, the junction sequence differs from germline, possibly due to a read error. The chain links TRBV27 to TRBJ2-5; D uncertain. Germline loops: CDR1 MNHEY, CDR2 SMNVEV (reference sequence). This CDR3 contains 12 residues. CDR3 protein: CARSWVEETQYF. Here the CDR3 DNA reads TGTGCCAGGAGTTGGGTGGAAGAGACCCAGTACTTC.

Only a few counts were recorded for this clonotype. V is TRBV20-1 and J is TRBJ2-1; D gene ambiguous. Trimming removed 6 bases from V and 6 bases from J, with 15 bases in between. The CDR3 consists of 13 residues. Germline V gene lookup returns CDR1 DFQATT and CDR2 SNEGSKA (reference sequence). Here the CDR3 reads CSAPVPPFNEQFF. In DNA form, the CDR3 reads TGCAGTGCGCCAGTCCCACCTTTCAATGAGCAGTTCTTC.

This clonotype came up a few times. The CDR3 loop reads CSASVPQGSYEQYF. For the CDR3, the DNA is TGCAGTGCTAGCGTGCCACAGGGCTCCTACGAGCAGTACTTC. The rearrangement links TRBV20-1 to TRBJ2-7; D is perhaps TRBD1 (6 bases). The CDR3 extends over 14 amino acids. Germline CDR1 is DFQATT and CDR2 is SNEGSKA (reference sequence). V shed 3 bases and J shed 0 bases, with 12 bases lying between them.

In its sample, this clonotype was seen many times. The CDR3 reads CASSLLGQGEYEQYF. The DNA of the CDR3 is TGTGCCAGCAGTTTGCTGGGACAGGGGGAATACGAGCAGTACTTC. The chain has TRBV28 and TRBJ2-7; 11 bases map to TRBD1. The V gene end was trimmed by 3 bases and the J gene end by 4 bases; junction bases not matched to a gene: 5. The CDR3 contains 15 residues. Germline V gene lookup returns CDR1 MDHEN and CDR2 SYDVKM. Variable domain in full (rest from reference TRBV28 and TRBJ2-7): DVKVTQSSRYLVKRTGEKVFLECVQDMDHENMFWYRQDPGLGLRLIYFSYDVKMKEKGDIPEGYSVSREKKERFSLILESASTNQTSMYLCASSLLGQGEYEQYFGPGTRLTVT.

This clonotype has a handful of counts. This chain connects TRBV12-3 or TRBV12-4 to TRBJ1-4, with TRBD1 matching 7 bases. The J segment lost 1 base and the V segment lost 6 bases, leaving 8 bases of the junction unmatched. This CDR3 is built from 16 residues. CDR3 loop: CASSYSWTGTNEKLFF. The DNA of the CDR3 is TGTGCCAGCAGCTACAGTTGGACAGGAACTAATGAAAAACTGTTTTTT.

This clonotype showed up many times. The chain employs TRBV7-8 and TRBJ2-5; D not certain. CDR1 is SGHVS and CDR2 is FQNEAQ in the germline V gene. The CDR3 totals 11 residues. The V end lost 2 bases, the J end lost 5 bases, and 3 bases lay between the germline ends. The CDR3 here is CASSLSETQYF. For the CDR3, the DNA is TGTGCCAGCAGCTTAAGTGAGACCCAGTACTTC.

This clonotype was seen once. V is TRBV27 and J is TRBJ2-7; possible D gene TRBD1, 5 bases. This CDR3 has 13 amino acids. Germline lookup yields CDR1 MNHEY and CDR2 SMNVEV (reference sequence). V was shortened by 8 bases and J by 7 bases, with 18 bases between the two germline ends. The CDR3 region is CASPRGRHPEQYF. Written as DNA, the CDR3 is TGTGCCAGCCCAAGGGGCAGACATCCTGAGCAGTACTTC.